One sample yielded the 19 T cell receptor beta chains listed below, sequenced in a study of blood T cell repertoires in COVID-19. This table comes from immunoSEQ multiplex PCR, and its TCRdb copy is limited to in-frame clones, with some not included. The sample lists 150,000 to 200,000 clones; about 88% were seen once. The sample taken for sequencing was peripheral blood. The receptors shown here come from a man aged 18 to 30 with acute or convalescent COVID-19.

The V gene is TRBV9, the J gene TRBJ1-3; TRBD1 is a possible D gene (5 bases). This CDR3 region has 17 residues. With 3 bases removed from V and 2 bases from J, the gap between germline ends came to 18 bases. The germline V gene encodes CDR1 SGDLS and CDR2 YYNGEE. The CDR3 is CASSAGDGGSPGNTIYF. As DNA, the CDR3 is TGTGCCAGCAGCGCGGGGGACGGTGGGTCCCCTGGAAACACCATATATTTT. The full variable domain, in which reference TRBV9 and TRBJ1-3 provide the parts outside the CDR3, is DSGVTQTPKHLITATGQRVTLRCSPRSGDLSVYWYQQSLDQGLQFLIQYYNGEERAKGNILERFSAQQFPDLHSELNLSSLELGDSALYFCASSAGDGGSPGNTIYFGEGSWLTVV.

The rearrangement joins TRBV4-1 to TRBJ1-1, with 9 bases fitting TRBD1. Germline CDR1 reads MGHRA; CDR2 reads YSYEKL. Trimming removed 0 bases from V and 7 bases from J; junction bases left unmatched: 3. The CDR3 sequence is 14 residues long. For the CDR3, the DNA is TGCGCCAGCAGCCAAGATGGGACAGGGAATGAAGCTTTCTTT. Translating gives CASSQDGTGNEAFF.

This chain connects TRBV7-8 to TRBJ1-6, with 11 bases matching TRBD1. This CDR3 comprises 15 residues. In germline, CDR1 is SGHVS, CDR2 FQNEAQ. The trim removed 1 base at V and 9 bases at J, leaving 2 bases unmatched. For the CDR3, the DNA is TGTGCCAGCAGCTTAGGGACAGGGGGCACTTCACCCCTCCACTTT. Residues: CASSLGTGGTSPLHF. Full variable domain (outside the CDR3, taken from reference TRBV7-8 and TRBJ1-6): GAGVSQSPRYKVAKRGQDVALRCDPISGHVSLFWYQQALGQGPEFLTYFQNEAQLDKSGLPSDRFFAERPEGSVSTLKIQRTQQEDSAVYLCASSLGTGGTSPLHFGNGTRLTVT.

This clone was seen more than once but under ten times. The V call is TRBV6-2 or TRBV6-3, the J call TRBJ2-3, with 9 bases lining up with TRBD2. There are 15 residues in the CDR3. Germline values: CDR1 MNHEY, CDR2 SVGEGT. Trimming removed 5 bases from V and 3 bases from J; junction bases left unmatched: 6. This chain's CDR3 is CASSPTAGGTDTQYF. DNA of the CDR3: TGTGCCAGCAGTCCAACGGCGGGGGGGACAGATACGCAGTATTTT.

This clone was recorded only once. This chain links TRBV7-2 with TRBJ1-4; 8 nucleotides match TRBD1. The CDR3 sequence is 15 residues long. The trim removed 1 base at V and 7 bases at J, leaving 5 bases unmatched. The germline V gene encodes CDR1 SGHTA and CDR2 FQGNSA. This CDR3 reads CASSLGAGGLEKLFF. The CDR3 DNA follows: TGTGCCAGCAGCTTAGGGGCAGGGGGCCTTGAAAAACTGTTTTTT.

The J gene is TRBJ2-2, the V gene TRBV19; D perhaps matches TRBD1 (5 bases). V was shortened by 6 bases and J by 4 bases, with 9 bases between the two germline ends. Germline V gene data show CDR1 as LNHDA and CDR2 as SQIVND (reference sequence). This CDR3 contains 13 residues. CDR3 DNA: TGTGCCAGTAGGGGGCTCAGCACCGGGGAGCTGTTTTTT. This codes for CASRGLSTGELFF.

CDR3 region: CASRSGTDGYTF. The CDR3 coding sequence is TGTGCCAGTAGATCCGGGACAGATGGCTACACCTTC. V and J are TRBV19 and TRBJ1-2; 7 nucleotides line up with TRBD1. Germline-derived CDR1 and CDR2 are LNHDA and SQIVND (reference sequence). The CDR3 runs 12 residues. J lost 6 bases, V lost 6 bases, and 4 bases had no gene match. The variable domain in full, completed from reference TRBV19 and TRBJ1-2, reads DGGITQSPKYLFRKEGQNVTLSCEQNLNHDAMYWYRQDPGQGLRLIYYSQIVNDFQKGDIAEGYSVSREKKESFPLTVTSAQKNPTAFYLCASRSGTDGYTFGSGTRLTVV.

The CDR3 spells CASSPGGGLNYGYTF. In nucleotides, the CDR3 is TGTGCCAGCTCACCGGGTGGAGGGTTGAACTATGGCTACACCTTC. This chain joins TRBV18 and TRBJ1-2; D gene unclear. Germline V gene data show CDR1 as KGHSH and CDR2 as LQKENI. The V and J ends lost 3 bases and 2 bases respectively, with 13 bases between them. There are 15 residues in the CDR3.

The chain links TRBV6-1 to TRBJ1-5, with D tentatively TRBD1 (6 bases). Per germline, CDR1 MNHNS and CDR2 SASEGT. Between the trimmed V and J ends, which lost 2 bases and 3 bases, there was a span of 11 bases. The CDR3 totals 15 residues. The CDR3 loop is CASSEWTADNQPQHF. CDR3 nucleotide sequence: TGTGCCAGCAGTGAATGGACAGCCGACAATCAGCCCCAGCATTTT.

The CDR3 coding sequence is TGCGCCAGCAGCCTTGGGACAGGTACCGAGCAGTACGTC. Protein: CASSLGTGTEQYV. This chain uses TRBV4-1 with TRBJ2-7, with TRBD1 matching 8 bases. The CDR3 extends over 13 amino acids. The V gene end was trimmed by 4 bases and the J gene end by 6 bases; junction bases not matched to a gene: 5. Germline-derived CDR1 and CDR2 are MGHRA and YSYEKL.

This clone was recorded only once. In nucleotides, the CDR3 is TGTGCCAGCAGTTTGGGTTCGGAGGGGTCGAACACTGAAGCTTTCTTT. This encodes CASSLGSEGSNTEAFF. The V and J genes are TRBV27 and TRBJ1-1, with D possibly being TRBD1 (5 bases). The CDR3 covers 16 residues. Trimming took off 3 bases at V and 1 base at J, with 15 bases between the two ends. Per germline, CDR1 MNHEY and CDR2 SMNVEV (reference sequence).

The CDR3 DNA is TGTGCCAGCAGAGCAGGACTACAAGAGACCCAGTACTTC. Residues: CASRAGLQETQYF. This chain joins TRBV2 and TRBJ2-5; possibly TRBD2 for D (6 bases). Trimming stripped 6 bases from V and 2 bases from J, with 10 bases between. Germline V gene data show CDR1 as SNHLY and CDR2 as FYNNEI. This CDR3 region has 13 residues.

This clone was detected only once. V gene TRBV18 combines with J gene TRBJ1-2, with 7 bases matching TRBD1. Germline CDR1 and CDR2: KGHSH and LQKENI. The CDR3 is made up of 14 amino acids. The trim removed 2 bases at V and 5 bases at J, leaving 5 bases unmatched. The CDR3 sequence is CASSPKTGNYGYTF. Written as DNA, the CDR3 is TGTGCCAGCTCACCAAAGACAGGGAATTATGGCTACACCTTC.

This chain connects TRBV27 to TRBJ1-1; D is unclear. The CDR3 spans 14 residues. Germline lookup yields CDR1 MNHEY and CDR2 SMNVEV (reference sequence). V lost 1 base to trimming and J lost 1 base, with 7 bases between them. The DNA of the CDR3 is TGTGCCAGCAGTTTATACGGGAGGAACACTGAAGCTTTCTTT. This encodes CASSLYGRNTEAFF.

The J gene is TRBJ1-5, the V gene TRBV7-3, with TRBD1 matching over 8 bases. V was clipped by 5 bases and J by 0 bases; unmatched bases: 9. The CDR3 totals 17 residues. Germline V gene data show CDR1 as SGHTA and CDR2 as FQGTGA. CDR3 protein: CASSPGQGDNSNQPQHF. The CDR3 coding sequence is TGTGCCAGCAGCCCTGGACAGGGCGACAATAGCAATCAGCCCCAGCATTTT.

The J gene is TRBJ2-2, the V gene TRBV3-1 (or the pseudogene TRBV3-2); 9 bases are a match to TRBD1. V shed 4 bases, J shed 0 bases, and the junction held 0 bases outside the gene matches. Germline lookup yields CDR1 LGHDT and CDR2 YNNKEL (reference sequence). The CDR3 is 15 residues long. The CDR3 protein is CASSRTGANTGELFF. The CDR3 nucleotides are TGTGCCAGCAGCCGGACAGGGGCGAACACCGGGGAGCTGTTTTTT.

This rearrangement joins TRBV4-1 to TRBJ2-1; 11 nucleotides line up with TRBD1. V dropped 4 bases and J dropped 3; count of bases not matched to a gene: 5. The CDR3 contains 16 residues. Germline CDR1 and CDR2: MGHRA and YSYEKL. CDR3 sequence reads: CASSPAGTGGYNEQFF. For the CDR3, the DNA is TGCGCCAGCAGCCCAGCGGGGACAGGGGGCTACAATGAGCAGTTCTTC.

J is TRBJ2-5 and V is TRBV6-5, with a tentative D call TRBD2 (6 bases). CDR3 length: 15 residues. V was cut by 6 bases and J by 5 bases, with 19 bases left in between. Germline CDR1 MNHEY, CDR2 SVGAGI. The CDR3 DNA follows: TGTGCCAGCAGCCACGGCGGAGGGACGGCGGAGACCCAGTACTTC. It specifies CASSHGGGTAETQYF.

The chain links TRBV9 to TRBJ1-3; possibly TRBD1 for D (6 bases). Trimming removed 0 bases from V and 2 bases from J, with 9 bases in between. CDR3 size: 15 residues. Germline CDR1 and CDR2: SGDLS and YYNGEE. The CDR3 nucleotides are TGTGCCAGCAGCGTAGAGGGGGGGGCTGGAAACACCATATATTTT. Encoded protein: CASSVEGGAGNTIYF.